These T cell receptor beta chains were read from a single sample in a study of beta chain features in type 1 diabetes. TCRdb keeps only in-frame clones here, not all; method: immunoSEQ multiplex PCR. This table holds approximately 140,000 clones, 6.9% found once. The sequenced sample was central memory CD4+ T cells from blood. All receptors derive from a woman aged 25 to 39 in good health. Both conserved end residues are part of each CDR3. Fields, in order: J gene, V gene, D gene, CDR3 length, clone size, CDR3 DNA, CDR3 protein. A D gene is named only where the DNA matches it firmly. The size field is filled for only some rows; it gives once, few, many or a size class.

j_call: TRBJ1-2; v_call: TRBV7-8; d_call: TRBD1; cdr3_length: 15; clone_size: few; cdr3_nt: TGTGCCAGCAGCCCAGACGGGACAGGACAATATGGCTACACCTTC; cdr3_aa: CASSPDGTGQYGYTF
j_call: TRBJ2-3; v_call: TRBV25-1; d_call: TRBD1; cdr3_length: 16; clone_size: few; cdr3_nt: TGTGCCAGCAGCCCCTCGACAGGGTTGAGGGCAGATACGCAGTATTTT; cdr3_aa: CASSPSTGLRADTQYF
j_call: TRBJ2-2; v_call: TRBV5-1; d_call: NA; cdr3_length: 14; clone_size: few; cdr3_nt: TGCGCCAGCAGAACCGGGACAAGGTCCGGGGAGCTGTTTTTT; cdr3_aa: CASRTGTRSGELFF
j_call: TRBJ2-3; v_call: TRBV5-4; d_call: TRBD2; cdr3_length: 15; clone_size: NA; cdr3_nt: TGTGCCAGCAGAGACACCGGACTAGCGGGAGATACGCAGTATTTT; cdr3_aa: CASRDTGLAGDTQYF
j_call: TRBJ2-1; v_call: TRBV7-2; d_call: TRBD2; cdr3_length: 17; clone_size: NA; cdr3_nt: TGTGCCAGCAGCTTAGTGGCGACTAGCGATCCGTTTAATGAGCAGTTCTTC; cdr3_aa: CASSLVATSDPFNEQFF
j_call: TRBJ2-5; v_call: TRBV7-2; d_call: NA; cdr3_length: 14; clone_size: NA; cdr3_nt: TGTGCCAGCAGCTTAGAACCTAGCTCAGAGACCCAGTACTTC; cdr3_aa: CASSLEPSSETQYF
j_call: TRBJ2-1; v_call: TRBV7-3; d_call: TRBD1; cdr3_length: 13; clone_size: NA; cdr3_nt: TGTGCCAGCAGCTCAAGACAGGGCTTGGGGCAGTTCTTC; cdr3_aa: CASSSRQGLGQFF
j_call: TRBJ2-7; v_call: TRBV6-5; d_call: TRBD1; cdr3_length: 14; clone_size: few; cdr3_nt: TGTGCCAGCAGGGACAGGAGCCTCTCCTACGAGCAGTACTTC; cdr3_aa: CASRDRSLSYEQYF
j_call: TRBJ1-2; v_call: TRBV20-1; d_call: NA; cdr3_length: 11; clone_size: NA; cdr3_nt: TGCAGTGCTAGCGGGGGGCTACTCGACACCTTC; cdr3_aa: CSASGGLLDTF
j_call: TRBJ1-1; v_call: TRBV28; d_call: TRBD1; cdr3_length: 14; clone_size: few; cdr3_nt: TGTGCCAGCAGTTTAAAGGACAGGGGGCGCCGAGCTTTCTTT; cdr3_aa: CASSLKDRGRRAFF
j_call: TRBJ1-5; v_call: TRBV28; d_call: TRBD1; cdr3_length: 14; clone_size: NA; cdr3_nt: TGTGCCAGCAGTGTGGGACAGGGAAGTCAGCCCCAGCATTTT; cdr3_aa: CASSVGQGSQPQHF
j_call: TRBJ2-2; v_call: TRBV2; d_call: NA; cdr3_length: 14; clone_size: NA; cdr3_nt: TGTGCCAGCAGTGAAGAAGGGGTCGCCGGGGAGCTGTTTTTT; cdr3_aa: CASSEEGVAGELFF
j_call: TRBJ2-3; v_call: TRBV14; d_call: TRBD1; cdr3_length: 15; clone_size: NA; cdr3_nt: TGTGCCAGCAGCCCACGGACAGGGAGGACAGATACGCAGTATTTT; cdr3_aa: CASSPRTGRTDTQYF
j_call: TRBJ2-1; v_call: TRBV2; d_call: TRBD2; cdr3_length: 16; clone_size: few; cdr3_nt: TGTGCCAGCAGTGCGGGTGGGACTAGCGGGACCGATGAGCAGTTCTTC; cdr3_aa: CASSAGGTSGTDEQFF
j_call: TRBJ2-3; v_call: TRBV5-1; d_call: NA; cdr3_length: 15; clone_size: few; cdr3_nt: TGCGCCAGCAGCTCAACGACTACTTATACAGATACGCAGTATTTT; cdr3_aa: CASSSTTTYTDTQYF
j_call: TRBJ2-7; v_call: TRBV28; d_call: TRBD2; cdr3_length: 15; clone_size: NA; cdr3_nt: TGTGCCAGCTCTGGGACTAGCGGGAGGAACTACGAGCAGTACTTC; cdr3_aa: CASSGTSGRNYEQYF
j_call: TRBJ2-5; v_call: TRBV11-3; d_call: NA; cdr3_length: 13; clone_size: NA; cdr3_nt: TGTGCCAGCAGCTTATGGCCGGGGGAGACCCAGTACTTC; cdr3_aa: CASSLWPGETQYF
j_call: TRBJ1-2; v_call: TRBV7-2; d_call: NA; cdr3_length: 15; clone_size: few; cdr3_nt: TGTGCCAGCAGCTTACTGGTCAGGGATTTCCATGGCTACACCTTC; cdr3_aa: CASSLLVRDFHGYTF
j_call: TRBJ1-5; v_call: TRBV6-5; d_call: TRBD1; cdr3_length: 13; clone_size: few; cdr3_nt: TGTGCCAGCAGGGACAGGGGAGATCAGCCCCAGCATTTT; cdr3_aa: CASRDRGDQPQHF
j_call: TRBJ2-7; v_call: TRBV5-8; d_call: TRBD2; cdr3_length: 16; clone_size: NA; cdr3_nt: TGTGCCAGCAGCGGAATTAGCGGGACGCGCCCCTACGAGCAGTACTTC; cdr3_aa: CASSGISGTRPYEQYF
j_call: TRBJ2-7; v_call: TRBV7-2; d_call: NA; cdr3_length: 14; clone_size: many; cdr3_nt: TGTGCCAGCAGCTTAACTGAGCGTTCGGGTGAGCAGTACTTC; cdr3_aa: CASSLTERSGEQYF
j_call: TRBJ2-7; v_call: TRBV7-9; d_call: TRBD1; cdr3_length: 14; clone_size: NA; cdr3_nt: TGTGCCAGCAGCTATTCTCAGGGGGCCCACGAGCAGTACTTC; cdr3_aa: CASSYSQGAHEQYF
j_call: TRBJ2-3; v_call: TRBV30; d_call: NA; cdr3_length: 13; clone_size: many; cdr3_nt: TGTGCCTGGATATCTCGGTTCACAGATACGCAGTATTTT; cdr3_aa: CAWISRFTDTQYF
j_call: TRBJ2-3; v_call: TRBV7-9; d_call: NA; cdr3_length: 17; clone_size: many; cdr3_nt: TGTGCCAGCAGCCGACAACGGGATACTACTAGCACAGATACGCAGTATTTT; cdr3_aa: CASSRQRDTTSTDTQYF
j_call: TRBJ2-1; v_call: TRBV6-6; d_call: TRBD1; cdr3_length: 15; clone_size: NA; cdr3_nt: TGTGCCAGCAGTATGACAGGGGCCAGGAGTGGTGAGCAGTTCTTC; cdr3_aa: CASSMTGARSGEQFF
j_call: TRBJ1-2; v_call: TRBV4-3; d_call: NA; cdr3_length: 15; clone_size: many; cdr3_nt: TGCGCCAGCAGCCAAAGCCGGGGGGCCCTCTATGGCTACACCTTC; cdr3_aa: CASSQSRGALYGYTF
j_call: TRBJ1-5; v_call: TRBV7-2; d_call: NA; cdr3_length: 15; clone_size: many; cdr3_nt: TGTGCCAGCAGCTTAGATGGACAGCACAATCAGCCCCAGCATTTT; cdr3_aa: CASSLDGQHNQPQHF
j_call: TRBJ2-5; v_call: TRBV5-1; d_call: TRBD2; cdr3_length: 15; clone_size: NA; cdr3_nt: TGCGCCAGCAGCTTGAGCGGGAGTTCCGGAGAGACCCAGTACTTC; cdr3_aa: CASSLSGSSGETQYF
j_call: TRBJ2-5; v_call: TRBV28; d_call: TRBD1; cdr3_length: 15; clone_size: few; cdr3_nt: TGTGCCAGCAGCTCTCCCGGACAGGGACAAGAGACCCAGTACTTC; cdr3_aa: CASSSPGQGQETQYF